This entry lists 3 T cell receptor beta chains sequenced from one sample in a study of blood T cell repertoires in COVID-19. The assay was immunoSEQ multiplex PCR, and TCRdb's table has in-frame clones only and misses some. Found here are roughly 73,000 clones, approximately 80% of them singletons; the top ten hold roughly 15%. Sequencing was carried out using peripheral blood. The source of these receptors is a human donor in a cohort sampled during active COVID-19.

This clone has just a few counts. For the CDR3, the DNA is TGTGCCAGCAGCTTAGGACAGTTCTCTGGCTACACCTTC. Protein product: CASSLGQFSGYTF. V is TRBV5-8 and J is TRBJ1-2, with D possibly TRBD1 on 6 matching bases. CDR3 length: 13 residues. CDR1 is SGHTS, CDR2 YDEGEE, per germline. Deletions cut 2 bases from V and 7 bases from J, with 12 bases between.

Only one count was recorded for this clone. The V and J genes are TRBV18 and TRBJ1-4; 7 positions match TRBD1. Germline V gives CDR1 KGHSH, CDR2 LQKENI. J lost 3 bases, V lost 3 bases, and 4 bases had no gene match. The CDR3 sequence is 15 residues long. The CDR3 region is CASSPDRVPNEKLFF. The CDR3 DNA reads as TGTGCCAGCTCACCCGACAGGGTACCTAATGAAAAACTGTTTTTT.

CDR3 DNA sequence: TGCGCCAGCAGTAAAAGACTAGCGGGAGATGGGACAGATACGCAGTATTTT. Amino acids: CASSKRLAGDGTDTQYF. The rearrangement joins TRBV10-2 to TRBJ2-3, with 12 nucleotides matching TRBD2. In germline, CDR1 is WSHSY, CDR2 SAAADI. The CDR3 is made up of 17 amino acids. The V and J ends lost 5 bases and 3 bases, in that order; junction bases with no gene match: 9.